The source of this T cell receptor beta chain is a study of T cells in Graves' hyperthyroidism and ophthalmopathy. At the level of the study: Blood was drawn when the patient was first diagnosed and still untreated.

Deletions cut 4 bases from V and 2 bases from J, with 8 bases between. The CDR3 is made up of 14 amino acids. Germline values: CDR1 SEHNR, CDR2 FQNEAQ (reference sequence). This clonotype was detected many times. Using RNA transcripts as the source, TCR beta CDR3 regions were amplified. First-round RT-PCR with HTBI primers amplified the TCR CDR3 region. TCRdb analysed the multiplex PCR reads with MiXCR anew, one entry per CDR3 protein. The table has approximately 600,000 distinct CDR3 sequences, roughly 14% seen once. Sample: blood. The receptor comes from a woman between 35 and 50 years old with Graves' ophthalmopathy. The rearrangement uses TRBV7-9 and TRBJ2-2, with a weak D call TRBD2 (5 bases). DNA for the CDR3: TGTGCCAGCAGCTCCGGGATAAACACCGGGGAGCTGTTTTTT. The encoded protein is CASSSGINTGELFF. Variable domain in full (rest from reference TRBV7-9 and TRBJ2-2): DTGVSQNPRHKITKRGQNVTFRCDPISEHNRLYWYRQTLGQGPEFLTYFQNEAQLEKSRLLSDRFSAERPKGSFSTLEIQRTEQGDSAMYLCASSSGINTGELFFGEGSRLTVL.